The 14 T cell receptor beta chains in this list originate from one sample, sequenced in a study of kidney transplant recipient with SARS-CoV-2 infection. MiXCR, run by TCRdb on the reads, gives a single entry per CDR3 protein. This table holds 200,000 to 250,000 distinct CDR3 sequences, around 26% found once. Sequencing was performed on a blood sample, taken at baseline and between days 110 and 120 from a kidney transplant recipient. Receptor source: a male patient between 25 and 39 years old who had COVID-19 and was a kidney transplant recipient. Some T cells may be transferred from the graft donor.

Concerning this clonotype itself: A much larger clone lies one base from this, so it may be a read error. The chain carries TRBV9 and TRBJ2-7; D might be TRBD1 (6 bases). Germline lookup yields CDR1 SGDLS and CDR2 YYNGEE. V was trimmed by 4 bases and J by 6 bases, leaving 17 bases between them. This CDR3 is 14 amino acids long. CDR3: CASSLEEQGLEQYF. The CDR3 coding sequence is TGTGCCAGCAGCTTAGAGGAACAGGGTCTCGAGCAGTACTTC.

This clonotype was detected a few times. The chain combines TRBV3-2 with TRBJ2-5. TRBV3-2 is a listed pseudogene. CDR3 length: 14 residues. Here the CDR3 reads CASSQAEYQETQYF. CDR3 coding DNA: TGTGCCAGCAGCCAAGCAGAGTACCAAGAGACCCAGTACTTC.

This clonotype was picked up many times. The gene calls are TRBV3-1 and TRBJ1-2; D is unresolved. V shed 5 bases and J shed 4 bases, with 23 bases lying between them. Germline lookup yields CDR1 LGHDT and CDR2 YNNKEL (reference sequence). There are 17 residues in the CDR3. CDR3 sequence: CASSDRSTLRKTYGYTF. CDR3 sequence (DNA): TGTGCCAGCAGCGATAGAAGCACCCTTCGAAAGACCTATGGCTACACCTTC.

This clonotype was recorded at least ten times. The V call is TRBV15, the J call TRBJ1-1, with D possibly matching TRBD1 (5 bases). V lost 3 bases, J lost 0 bases, and 11 bases lay in between. CDR1 is LNHNV, CDR2 YYDKDF, per germline (reference sequence). This CDR3 comprises 15 residues. CDR3 loop: CATSSRVVMNTEAFF. CDR3 DNA: TGTGCCACCAGCAGCAGGGTTGTAATGAACACTGAAGCTTTCTTT.

This clonotype has at least ten counts. The rearrangement links TRBV11-3 to TRBJ2-2; a possible D gene is TRBD2 (5 bases). Per germline, CDR1 SGHNT and CDR2 YENEEA. The CDR3 contains 14 residues. The V end lost 8 bases, the J end lost 2 bases, and 12 bases lay between the germline ends. The CDR3 coding sequence is TGTGCCAGCGAGGGCAGGACCAACACCGGGGAGCTGTTTTTT. It is translated as CASEGRTNTGELFF.

Comments on this clonotype: This may stem from a read error, because a much larger clone lies one nucleotide away. V and J are TRBV12-3 or TRBV12-4 and TRBJ2-1; 10 nucleotides line up with TRBD2. The CDR3 extends over 15 amino acids. The CDR3 DNA follows: TGTGCCAGCAGTATAAGCGGGAGGGCCTACAATGGGCAGTTCTTC. Its translation is CASSISGRAYNGQFF.

Concerning this clonotype: A much more abundant neighbour one base away suggests this may be a read error. The chain uses TRBV3-2 and TRBJ1-6; no check of the table's D call, TRBD1, against the DNA was made. TRBV3-2 is listed as a pseudogene. This CDR3 region has 14 residues. CDR3 in DNA: TGTGCCAGCAGCCCTTATACAGGGGATCCACCCCTCCACTTT. It encodes CASSPYTGDPPLHF.

As concerns this clonotype: With a much larger clone just one base away, this may be a read error. Since no conserved phenylalanine or tryptophan closes the CDR3, a read error is the likely cause. The CDR3, as DNA: TGTGCCAGCAGTTTAAGTACGGGTACGGGCAATCAGCCCCAGCATCTT. As protein: CASSLSTGTGNQPQHL. The chain links TRBV28 to TRBJ1-5; D gene unclear. This CDR3 has 16 residues. CDR1 is MDHEN, CDR2 SYDVKM, per germline. The V gene lost 2 bases and the J gene lost 2 bases, with 13 bases spanning the gap.

There are many counts of this clonotype. For the CDR3, the DNA is TGTGCCAGCACCTTCGGACAGGCCAACTATGGCTACACCTTC. Amino acid sequence: CASTFGQANYGYTF. The chain employs TRBV12-3 or TRBV12-4 and TRBJ1-2; 7 positions match TRBD1. V shed 7 bases and J 2 bases; nucleotides not matched to a gene: 7. This CDR3 comprises 14 residues.

This chain joins TRBV29-1 and TRBJ2-1, with a possible D match to TRBD2 (6 bases). The CDR3 extends over 14 amino acids. CDR1 is SQVTM and CDR2 is ANQGSEA in the germline V gene. V was pared by 1 base and J by 10 bases, with 17 bases between. This CDR3 is CSVEGLVVSVEQFF. The DNA of the CDR3 is TGCAGCGTTGAAGGACTAGTGGTTAGCGTGGAGCAGTTCTTC.

Concerning this clonotype itself: This may arise from a read error, as a much more abundant clone is one base away. This chain links TRBV10-1 with TRBJ1-2; no clear D. V was pared by 5 bases and J by 4 bases, with 23 bases between. The V gene's germline CDR1 is WNHNN and CDR2 SYGVQD (reference sequence). This CDR3 has 17 residues. CDR3 loop: CASSSVIRSRKTYGYTF. The CDR3 DNA is TGCGCCAGCAGTTCCGTTATAAGATCGCGAAAGACCTATGGCTACACCTTC.

This clonotype was seen ten or more times. The V and J genes are TRBV29-1 and TRBJ2-7; TRBD1 matches 11 bases. There are 14 residues in the CDR3. With 6 bases clipped from V and 7 bases from J, the junction kept 11 bases outside the gene matches. CDR1 is SQVTM and CDR2 is ANQGSEA in the germline V gene. CDR3 amino acids: CSVQGGQGAREQYF. CDR3 in DNA: TGCAGCGTGCAAGGAGGACAGGGGGCGCGGGAGCAGTACTTC.

This clonotype has ten or more counts. This chain joins TRBV6-5 and TRBJ1-4; D is possibly TRBD1 (5 bases). There are 16 residues in the CDR3. V dropped 6 bases and J dropped 3 bases, with 17 bases sitting between them. Germline CDR1 and CDR2: MNHEY and SVGAGI. As DNA, the CDR3 is TGTGCCAGCAGACATACTTATTCAGGGCCTAATGAAAAACTGTTTTTT. Its protein is CASRHTYSGPNEKLFF.

The sample holds many counts of this clonotype. The chain uses TRBV9 and TRBJ1-2; D is uncertain. V shed 7 bases and J shed 4 bases, with 23 bases lying between them. The CDR3 contains 16 residues. Per the germline V gene, CDR1 is SGDLS and CDR2 is YYNGEE. This CDR3 reads CASVILYSRKTYGYTF. CDR3 sequence (DNA): TGTGCCAGCGTAATCTTGTACTCAAGAAAGACCTATGGCTACACCTTC.